This T cell receptor (beta chain) was retrieved from a study of blood T cell repertoires in COVID-19. Study as a whole: Spain, Italy and the United States supplied samples that represented acute and convalescent COVID-19. The cDNA or gDNA used as material had been derived from T cells, B-cell-depleted T cells, or PBMCs.

Germline V gives CDR1 SNHLY, CDR2 FYNNEI. Trimming removed 8 bases from V and 11 bases from J; junction bases left unmatched: 14. The CDR3 is made up of 14 amino acids. Per the study methods: Amplification of reference gene primers provided the estimated nucleated cell counts. Measured with immunoSEQ multiplex PCR; TCRdb has only the in-frame clones, and not every one. That table gives V, J and clone size, and the DNA gave D and trimming. The sample gives 190,000 or so clones, around 83% of which show up once; 2.5% to 3% is in the top ten. The genes are TRBV2 and TRBJ2-1; 8 positions agree with TRBD2. The sequenced sample consisted of peripheral blood. The TCR comes from a man aged 50-60 years with active or convalescent COVID-19. The CDR3 DNA follows: TGTGCCAGCGGCCCGGGGGCTAGCGGGTTGAAGCAGTTCTTC. Its translation is CASGPGASGLKQFF.